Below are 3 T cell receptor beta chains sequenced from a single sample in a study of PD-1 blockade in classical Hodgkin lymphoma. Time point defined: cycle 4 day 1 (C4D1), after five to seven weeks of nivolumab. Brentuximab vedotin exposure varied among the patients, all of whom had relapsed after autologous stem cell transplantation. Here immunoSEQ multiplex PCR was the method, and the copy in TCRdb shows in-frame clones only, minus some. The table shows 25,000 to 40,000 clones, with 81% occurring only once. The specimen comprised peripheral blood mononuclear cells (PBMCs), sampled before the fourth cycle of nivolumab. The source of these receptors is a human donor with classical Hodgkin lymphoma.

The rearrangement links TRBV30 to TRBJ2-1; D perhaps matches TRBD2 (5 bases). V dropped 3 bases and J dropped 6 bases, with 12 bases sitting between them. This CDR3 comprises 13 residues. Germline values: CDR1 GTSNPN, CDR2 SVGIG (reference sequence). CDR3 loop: CAWRAPGGNEQFF. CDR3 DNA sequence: TGTGCCTGGAGGGCCCCAGGAGGCAATGAGCAGTTCTTC. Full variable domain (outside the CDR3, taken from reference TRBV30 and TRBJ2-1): SQTIHQWPATLVQPVGSPLSLECTVEGTSNPNLYWYRQAAGRGLQLLFYSVGIGQISSEVPQNLSASRPQDRQFILSSKKLLLSDSGFYLCAWRAPGGNEQFFGPGTRLTVL.

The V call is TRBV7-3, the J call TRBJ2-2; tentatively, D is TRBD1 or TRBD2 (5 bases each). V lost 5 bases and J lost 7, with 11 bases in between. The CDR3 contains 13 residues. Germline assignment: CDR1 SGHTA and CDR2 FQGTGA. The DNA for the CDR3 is TGTGCCAGCAGCCTGGGGGTTTACGGGGAGCTGTTTTTT. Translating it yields CASSLGVYGELFF.

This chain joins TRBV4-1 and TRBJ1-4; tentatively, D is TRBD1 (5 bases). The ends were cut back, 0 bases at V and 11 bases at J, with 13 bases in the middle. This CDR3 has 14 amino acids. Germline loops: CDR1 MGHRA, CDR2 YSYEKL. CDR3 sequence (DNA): TGCGCCAGCAGCCAAGAAAGGGGAGGAGGGAAACTGTTTTTT. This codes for CASSQERGGGKLFF.